These 29 T cell receptor beta chains originate from one sample sequenced in a study of T cells in women clearing cervical HPV infection. The protocol was immunoSEQ multiplex PCR, while the TCRdb copy is restricted to in-frame clones and leaves out a portion. This repertoire includes roughly 20,000 clones. The sample taken for sequencing was blood buffy coat. The receptors here all came from a woman between 18 and 70 years old with a cervical HPV16 infection that either progressed to CIN3+ or cleared (not recorded which).

Note on this clone: The CDR3 is cut off 3 residues early in the read; its end comes from the germline J gene. This chain links TRBV12-3 or TRBV12-4 with TRBJ2-7, with 11 bases aligning to TRBD1. CDR3 length: 14 amino acids. Unmatched junction bases numbered 8, after V lost 11 bases and J lost 2 bases. Incomplete CDR3 DNA: TGTGCCGGCGGTGGGACAGGGGGGACCTACGAG. Protein product: CAGGGTGGTYE. The entire CDR3 sequence reads CAGGGTGGTYEQYF.

Details on this clone: An end of the junction does not agree with germline; a read error may underlie this. The read terminates 3 residues ahead of where the CDR3 ends, so the germline J gene completes it. This sequence joins TRBV7-2 and TRBJ2-5, with D tentatively TRBD2 (7 bases). There are 15 residues in the CDR3. Per germline, CDR1 SGHTA and CDR2 FQGNSA. CDR3 bases read: TGTGCCAGCAGCTTATGGGGGGGCCGGAAAGATACC. Its protein is CASSLWGGRKDT. The entire CDR3 protein reads CASSLWGGRKDTQYF. Complete variable domain (other parts from reference TRBV7-2 and TRBJ2-5): GAGVSQSPSNKVTEKGKDVELRCDPISGHTALYWYRQSLGQGLEFLIYFQGNSAPDKSGLPSDRFSAERTGGSVSTLTIQRTQQEDSAVYLCASSLWGGRKDTQYFGPGTRLLVL.

About this clone: The read falls 3 residues short of the CDR3 end, and the missing part is taken from the germline J gene. The genes are TRBV20-1 and TRBJ2-3; TRBD2 aligns across 10 bases. Germline V gene sequence: CDR1 DFQATT, CDR2 SNEGSKA (reference sequence). The CDR3 has 14 amino acids. J gave up 4 bases and V 7 bases, and 8 bases lay outside the gene matches. CDR3 amino acids: CSGSGGAPPDTQYF. The DNA read from the CDR3 is TGCAGTGGGAGCGGGGGGGCCCCCCCAGATACG.

Points on this clone: The CDR3 end lies 3 residues beyond the end of the read and is filled in from the germline J gene. The chain couples TRBV7-3 to TRBJ1-6; 7 bases match TRBD1. The CDR3 runs to 13 residues. The V and J ends lost 5 bases and 11 bases, in that order; junction bases with no gene match: 6. Germline values: CDR1 SGHTA, CDR2 FQGTGA. The covered CDR3 bases are TGTGCCAGCAGCCGTGACAGGGAGGCACCC. Its translation is CASSRDREAP. The entire CDR3 protein is CASSRDREAPLHF.

Note on this clone: The CDR3 extends 3 residues past the end of the read, so its final part is completed from the germline J gene. The chain recombines TRBV2 with TRBJ2-5; D is unresolved. V dropped 6 bases and J dropped 3 bases, with 5 bases sitting between them. The CDR3 extends over 11 amino acids. Germline CDR1 is SNHLY and CDR2 is FYNNEI. Incomplete CDR3 DNA: TGTGCCAGCAGGCGGAAAGAGACC. Its translation: CASRRKET. The entire CDR3 protein reads CASRRKETQYF. Full variable domain (outside the CDR3, taken from reference TRBV2 and TRBJ2-5): EPEVTQTPSHQVTQMGQEVILRCVPISNHLYFYWYRQILGQKVEFLVSFYNNEISEKSEIFDDQFSVERPDGSNFTLKIRSTKLEDSAMYFCASRRKETQYFGPGTRLLVL.

Remarks on this clone: Sequencing ends 3 residues short of the CDR3 end; the germline J gene provides the rest. The chain combines TRBV20-1 with TRBJ1-4, with 9 bases fitting TRBD1. The CDR3 has 15 amino acids. Germline CDR1 DFQATT, CDR2 SNEGSKA (reference sequence). CDR3 protein: CSARDPGGTGIQLFF. The sequenced part of the CDR3 DNA is TGCAGTGCTAGAGACCCTGGGGGGACAGGGATACAA.

About this clone: The read ends 3 residues shy of where the CDR3 ends; the end is completed using the germline J gene. This chain joins TRBV7-6 and TRBJ1-4; D might be TRBD1 (6 bases). The germline V gene encodes CDR1 SGHVS and CDR2 FNYEAQ. The CDR3 contains 15 residues. CDR3 amino acids: CASSFRRGANSPLFF. The sequenced part of the CDR3 DNA is TGTGCCAGCAGCTTCAGACGGGGGGCTAATTCACCA.

Note on this clone: The read ends 3 residues early relative to the CDR3; the germline J gene fills the gap. The chain combines TRBV20-1 with TRBJ2-3, with 13 bases that match TRBD2. Germline CDR1 is DFQATT and CDR2 is SNEGSKA (reference sequence). CDR3 length equals 16 residues. V lost 1 base, J lost 2 bases, and 3 bases stayed unmatched. CDR3 amino acids: CSARGLAGGHTDTQYF. The DNA read from the CDR3 is TGCAGTGCTAGAGGACTAGCGGGGGGACACACAGATACG.

With respect to this clone: From the germline J gene comes the end of the CDR3, since the read stops 3 residues before it. The chain carries TRBV7-6 and TRBJ1-2; a weak D match, TRBD1 (5 bases). CDR3 length: 18 residues. The germline V gene encodes CDR1 SGHVS and CDR2 FNYEAQ. The CDR3 here is CASSPTGLAGRSYNDYTF. CDR3 bases read: TGTGCCAGCAGCCCTACGGGACTGGCGGGCCGCTCCTACAATGAC.

Worth noting for this clone: The CDR3 end falls 3 residues outside the read, so it is completed with the germline J gene. V and J are TRBV10-3 and TRBJ2-1; 13 nucleotides match TRBD2. Germline CDR1 is ENHRY and CDR2 is SYGVKD. Trimming at V came to 5 bases and at J to 7 bases, leaving 8 bases not matched to a gene. The CDR3 contains 16 residues. The CDR3 protein is CAISPTPGLAGNEQFF. The DNA read from the CDR3 is TGTGCCATCAGTCCGACTCCGGGACTAGCGGGGAATGAG.

Comments on this clone: The sequenced fragment ends 3 residues before the CDR3 boundary, so the rest is inferred from the germline J gene. This sequence joins TRBV2 and TRBJ1-2, with 9 bases that match TRBD1. The CDR3 consists of 16 residues. CDR1 is SNHLY and CDR2 is FYNNEI in the germline V gene. CDR3 in amino acids: CASSETGQGNTDTYTF. Incomplete CDR3 DNA: TGTGCCAGCAGTGAAACGGGACAGGGCAACACAGATACC.

A remark on this clone: Sequencing ends 3 residues short of the CDR3 end; the germline J gene provides the rest. The chain uses TRBV6-2 or TRBV6-3 and TRBJ1-6; TRBD1 is a possible D gene (5 bases). V lost 6 bases to trimming and J lost 7 bases, with 7 bases between them. This CDR3 has 12 amino acids. Per the germline V gene, CDR1 is MNHEY and CDR2 is SVGEGT. CDR3 amino acids: CASRSGNSPLHF. The part of the CDR3 DNA that was read is TGTGCCAGCAGATCAGGGAATTCACCC.

As regards this clone: Its ends do not fully match the called genes, so a read error is possible. The missing CDR3 end, 3 residues past where the read stops, is filled in from the germline J gene. J is TRBJ2-5 and V is TRBV4-2; TRBD2 matches at 9 bases. CDR1 is LGHNA and CDR2 is YNFKEQ in the germline V gene. The CDR3 covers 16 residues. CDR3 DNA, as far as it was read: TGCGCCAGCAGCCAAGTCCTAGCGGGGAGACAAGAGACC. Protein product: CASSQVLAGRQET. The full-length CDR3 reads as CASSQVLAGRQETQYF.

With regard to this clone: Read data end 3 residues before the CDR3 end; the end is taken from the germline J gene. The rearrangement joins TRBV2 to TRBJ2-5; 10 nucleotides match TRBD1. The V and J ends lost 5 bases and 1 base, in that order; junction bases with no gene match: 4. This CDR3 has 15 amino acids. Per the germline V gene, CDR1 is SNHLY and CDR2 is FYNNEI. The CDR3 loop is CASSPDRGVQETQYF. Partial CDR3 DNA: TGTGCCAGCAGTCCGGACAGGGGGGTCCAAGAGACC.

The sequenced part of the CDR3 DNA is TGTGCCAGTAGTACCGGTTGGGGGCGCGGTGGT. Protein sequence: CASSTGWGRGG. The entire CDR3 reads CASSTGWGRGGQYF. This sequence joins TRBV19 and TRBJ2-4; D perhaps matches TRBD1 (6 bases). Coverage ceases 3 residues before the CDR3 finishes, and the germline J gene fills in the end. The CDR3 sequence is 14 residues long. Germline CDR1 and CDR2: LNHDA and SQIVND (reference sequence).

Regarding this clone: The missing CDR3 end, 3 residues past where the read stops, is filled in from the germline J gene. The gene calls are TRBV30 and TRBJ2-1; 7 positions match TRBD2. The V and J ends lost 2 bases and 1 base, in that order; junction bases with no gene match: 5. The CDR3 loop spans 15 amino acids. Germline CDR1 GTSNPN, CDR2 SVGIG (reference sequence). The CDR3 loop reads CAWSLPGGSYNEQFF. The CDR3 DNA, read in part, is TGTGCCTGGAGTTTGCCGGGGGGATCCTACAATGAG. The full variable domain, its missing parts supplied by reference TRBV30 and TRBJ2-1, is SQTIHQWPATLVQPVGSPLSLECTVEGTSNPNLYWYRQAAGRGLQLLFYSVGIGQISSEVPQNLSASRPQDRQFILSSKKLLLSDSGFYLCAWSLPGGSYNEQFFGPGTRLTVL.

Concerning this clone: Read data end 3 residues before the CDR3 end; the end is taken from the germline J gene. The chain combines TRBV6-2 or TRBV6-3 with TRBJ2-7; 8 bases line up with TRBD1. V shed 1 base and J 3 bases; nucleotides not matched to a gene: 11. Germline V gene lookup returns CDR1 MNHEY and CDR2 SVGEGT. The CDR3 is made up of 17 amino acids. This chain's CDR3 is CASSYWPFRTGSYEQYF. The CDR3 bases that were read are TGTGCCAGCAGTTACTGGCCTTTTAGGACAGGGAGCTACGAG.

A note on this clone: The read terminates 3 residues ahead of where the CDR3 ends, so the germline J gene completes it. This chain joins TRBV19 and TRBJ1-5, with 9 bases lining up with TRBD1. The CDR3 totals 16 residues. From germline, CDR1 is LNHDA and CDR2 SQIVND (reference sequence). The junction had 7 bases not matched to a gene; V was cut back by 7 bases and J by 0 bases. The CDR3 is CASTAGQGDSNQPQHF. CDR3 bases read: TGTGCCAGTACCGCGGGACAGGGAGATAGCAATCAGCCC.

Regarding this clone: The CDR3 goes on 3 residues after the read ends, and that part is filled in from the germline J gene. The V and J genes are TRBV7-2 and TRBJ1-2; TRBD1 matches 7 bases. There are 14 residues in the CDR3. Germline trimming cut 4 bases from V and 4 bases from J; bases unmatched to any gene: 6. Germline CDR1 reads SGHTA; CDR2 reads FQGNSA. The CDR3 spells CASSSRTGAYGYTF. The sequenced part of the CDR3 DNA is TGTGCCAGCAGCTCACGGACAGGAGCCTATGGC.

Turning to this clone: The CDR3 goes on 3 residues after the read ends, and that part is filled in from the germline J gene. This chain joins TRBV12-3 or TRBV12-4 and TRBJ2-3; 10 bases are shared with TRBD2. This CDR3 is built from 13 residues. V trimming: 6 bases; J trimming: 3 bases; junction bases outside the gene matches: 0. This chain's CDR3 is CASRLAGTDTQYF. The sequenced part of the CDR3 DNA is TGTGCCAGCAGACTAGCGGGGACAGATACG.

Concerning this clone itself: The sequence runs out 3 residues before the end of the CDR3; the remainder is reconstructed from the germline J gene. The rearrangement links TRBV7-2 to TRBJ2-3; 9 bases map to TRBD2. CDR3 length: 15 amino acids. CDR1 is SGHTA, CDR2 FQGNSA, per germline. J lost 2 bases, V lost 0 bases, and 0 bases had no gene match. This chain's CDR3 is CASSLAGLATDTQYF. CDR3 DNA (partial): TGTGCCAGCAGCTTAGCGGGACTAGCCACAGATACG. Supplemented by reference TRBV7-2 and TRBJ2-3, the full variable domain reads GAGVSQSPSNKVTEKGKDVELRCDPISGHTALYWYRQSLGQGLEFLIYFQGNSAPDKSGLPSDRFSAERTGGSVSTLTIQRTQQEDSAVYLCASSLAGLATDTQYFGPGTRLTVL.

Comments on this clone: The read halts 3 residues ahead of the CDR3 end, with the missing end drawn from the germline J gene. V usage is TRBV30 and J usage is TRBJ1-1; 7 bases agree with TRBD1. CDR3 size: 12 residues. Germline CDR1 GTSNPN, CDR2 SVGIG (reference sequence). V trimming: 7 bases; J trimming: 1 base; junction bases outside the gene matches: 3. CDR3 region: CAFRQGNTEAFF. CDR3 DNA, as far as it was read: TGTGCCTTCCGACAGGGGAACACTGAA.

About this clone itself: The CDR3 goes on 3 residues after the read ends, and that part is filled in from the germline J gene. The chain carries TRBV30 and TRBJ2-3; a weak D match, TRBD1 (6 bases). The CDR3 is made up of 15 amino acids. CDR1 GTSNPN and CDR2 SVGIG come from the germline V gene (reference sequence). This chain's CDR3 is CAWSGAGGVSQPQYF. The DNA read from the CDR3 is TGTGCCTGGAGTGGGGCTGGGGGCGTAAGTCAGCCG.

Notes on this clone: The read halts 3 residues ahead of the CDR3 end, with the missing end drawn from the germline J gene. The chain combines TRBV14 with TRBJ2-1; 7 bases line up with TRBD2. CDR3 length: 17 residues. Losses at the gene ends were 4 bases for V and 0 bases for J; bases not matched to a gene: 9. Germline lookup yields CDR1 SGHDN and CDR2 FVKESK. The DNA read from the CDR3 is TGTGCCAGCAGCCCAAAGGCGGGGGTCGGCTCCTACAATGAG. It translates to CASSPKAGVGSYNE. The entire CDR3 is CASSPKAGVGSYNEQFF.

Comment on this clone: Read coverage stops 3 residues before the CDR3 terminus; the germline J gene supplies the remainder. The rearrangement links TRBV5-1 to TRBJ1-4; D call uncertain. CDR1 SGHRS and CDR2 YFSETQ come from the germline V gene. The CDR3 loop spans 13 amino acids. Trimming removed 1 base from V and 5 bases from J, with 6 bases in between. The CDR3 sequence: CASSLSPNEKLFF. The DNA read from the CDR3 is TGCGCCAGCAGCTTGTCTCCCAATGAAAAA.

Worth noting for this clone: A read error may produce the germline difference seen at one junction end. The read comes to an end 3 residues before the CDR3 does, leaving the germline J gene to fill in the end. The rearrangement uses TRBV7-9 and TRBJ2-3, with D unresolved. Germline V gene lookup returns CDR1 SEHNR and CDR2 FQNEAQ (reference sequence). This CDR3 region has 15 residues. CDR3 in amino acids: CSSSLVVSRTDTQYF. The part of the CDR3 DNA that was read is TGTTCCAGCAGCTTAGTTGTTAGCCGCACAGATACG.

As regards this clone: The read falls 3 residues short of the CDR3 end, and the missing part is taken from the germline J gene. The chain is built from TRBV19 and TRBJ1-5; TRBD1 might be the D (6 bases). The CDR3 consists of 13 residues. From germline, CDR1 is LNHDA and CDR2 SQIVND (reference sequence). V was pared by 5 bases and J by 7 bases, with 12 bases between. The CDR3 sequence: CASSRQGRQPQHF. CDR3 DNA, as far as it was read: TGTGCCAGTAGTCGGCAGGGGCGACAGCCC.

With respect to this clone: The read gets to within 3 residues of the CDR3 end, and the germline J gene fills in the rest. This sequence joins TRBV2 and TRBJ2-1, with 7 bases fitting TRBD1. J lost 2 bases, V lost 1 base, and 2 bases had no gene match. CDR1 is SNHLY, CDR2 FYNNEI, per germline. The CDR3 is 15 amino acids. The CDR3 bases that were read are TGTGCCAGCAGTGAAGGGACAGGCACCTACAATGAG. Encoded protein: CASSEGTGTYNE. The entire CDR3 reads CASSEGTGTYNEQFF.

Of note for this clone: The read finishes 3 residues shy of the CDR3 end, and the germline J gene is used to complete it. V usage is TRBV2 and J usage is TRBJ1-2, with 10 nucleotides matching TRBD1. J lost 5 bases, V lost 5 bases, and 11 bases had no gene match. The length of the CDR3 is 16 residues. From germline, CDR1 is SNHLY and CDR2 FYNNEI. The CDR3: CASSLYSGTGVYGYTF. Partial CDR3 DNA: TGTGCCAGCAGTCTCTACTCCGGGACAGGGGTTTATGGC.